These T cell receptor beta chains were read from a single sample in a study of cytomegalovirus exposure and HLA in healthy donors. Sequenced by immunoSEQ multiplex PCR; TCRdb stores in-frame clones only, minus some. The sample table includes 150,000 to 200,000 clones. The sample consisted of PBMCs. These receptor sequences come from a man aged 30-40 years in good health and CMV-seronegative. Both conserved end residues are part of each CDR3.

>TRBV5-1
CASSPQGPDTQYF
>TRBV6-5
CASSPLRRASYEQYF
>TRBV19
CASSRRDQGGYTF
>TRBV19
CATRTSGSIVEQYF
>TRBV7-2
CASSSTGGLNQPQHF
>TRBV6-1
CASIEGPGSGTEAFF
>TRBV19
CATRDRPNTGELFF
>TRBV19
CASSAGGFGELFF
>TRBV5-6
CASSPDRGRGEAYF
>TRBV5-1
CASSPESSGNTIYF
>TRBV4-1
CASSQLIRDSASTDTQCF
>TRBV4-1
CASSQVSGGLYNEQFF
>TRBV27
CASSFGGGIDPSEQFF
>TRBV19
CASSISQDYEQYF
>TRBV2
CASSEARRESMFF
>TRBV9
CASSVAPRGDDRETQYF
>TRBV5-4
CASSSPLLLAGGSAGELFF
>TRBV7-9
CASSRQGAVAGEQYF
>TRBV5-1
CASSTGTSRRDTQYF
>TRBV5-1
CASSFRTGAYEQYF
>TRBV29-1
CSARTGGASDTEAFF
>TRBV5-6
CASSSRDRVTGNTIYF
>TRBV5-4
CASSLGTTGNTEAFF
>TRBV7-6
CASSLVAGMETGELFF
>TRBV11-3
CASSLGGTMGDEQFF
>TRBV5-5
CASSGDRGNEKLFF
>TRBV5-4
CASSLRLAGEDTQYF
>TRBV18
CASSLLASSYEQYF
>TRBV7-2
CASSPRGPLAYEQYF
>TRBV7-9
CASSKASGPSSYNEQFF
>TRBV15
CATSRELTGTYGYTF
>TRBV18
CASSSGQDYGYTF
>TRBV9
CASSVSIGTQTEAFF
>TRBV25-1
CASSEWGGTDTQYF
>TRBV5-1
CASSLGERYGYTF
>TRBV4-2
CASSHIGTGYGNEQFF
>TRBV2
CASTPWEMYYEQYF
>TRBV4-1
CASSQDTSGTRDTGELFF
>TRBV29-1
CSVVGVGSYNEQFF
>TRBV28
CATRLAWGSTDTQYF
>TRBV7-9
CASSLLAGIQETQYF
>TRBV27
CASNKHGTDYGYTF
>TRBV4-1
CASSPLEAGEQFF
>TRBV5-1
CASNGGRGLDEQFF
>TRBV13
CASSLVGRVARGNTIYF
>TRBV21-1
CASSKEVGLAGHNEQFF
>TRBV5-1
CASSTHRGLNSPLHF
>TRBV10-1
CASSGASSYEQYF
>TRBV9
CASSPPGTGFPEAFF
>TRBV18
CASSLTSGTSSYEQYF
>TRBV30
CAWSQGAGYTF
>TRBV25-1
CASSLQGSYEQYF
>TRBV13
CASSLAGLGETQYF
>TRBV25-1
CASSQETEVNAFF
>TRBV29-1
CSVEGTGNTGELFF
>TRBV7-2
CASTLGLAGQTQYF